One and the same sample provided the 14 T cell receptor beta chains below, sequenced in a study of beta chain features in type 1 diabetes. General study findings and limits: Moderate yet significant TCRB CDR3 shortening was seen in Type 1 diabetes patients in all four CD4+ subsets.

The antigens these receptors bind are not known. What was sequenced were expressed TCRB transcripts, since all of the isolated RNA had been reverse transcribed. Assay used: immunoSEQ multiplex PCR; TCRdb lists only in-frame clones, some missing. The sample contains 300,000 to 350,000 clones, approximately 10% of which appear only once. The sequencing sample was made of central memory CD4+ T cells from blood. The source is a man aged 25 to 40 with type 1 diabetes.

This clone has just a few counts. The chain couples TRBV7-2 to TRBJ2-1; D is unresolved. CDR3 size: 15 residues. In germline, CDR1 is SGHTA, CDR2 FQGNSA. V was pared by 0 bases and J by 9 bases, with 15 bases between. CDR3 DNA: TGTGCCAGCAGCTTAGCGGAAGTTGGCGCTGGTGAGCAGTTCTTC. It yields the protein CASSLAEVGAGEQFF.

This clone showed up just a few times. This chain joins TRBV6-5 and TRBJ2-3, with 7 bases identical to TRBD1. The CDR3 spans 13 residues. With 5 bases clipped from V and 3 bases from J, the junction kept 2 bases outside the gene matches. Germline V lookup: CDR1 MNHEY, CDR2 SVGAGI. The CDR3 coding sequence is TGTGCCAGCAGTGAGGGACAGACAGATACGCAGTATTTT. Translation: CASSEGQTDTQYF.

This clone has a handful of counts. This rearrangement joins TRBV5-1 to TRBJ2-2; D is possibly TRBD2 (5 bases). Trimming took 7 bases from V and 7 from J, leaving 17 bases between them. CDR1 is SGHRS, CDR2 YFSETQ, per germline. The CDR3 loop spans 14 amino acids. CDR3 nucleotides: TGCGCCAGCTCGGGATCCGGCTACGGCGGGGAGCTGTTTTTT. Translation: CASSGSGYGGELFF.

The chain employs TRBV7-9 and TRBJ2-7; a possible D gene is TRBD1 (6 bases). Between the trimmed V and J ends, which lost 4 bases and 5 bases, there was a span of 9 bases. Germline CDR1 SEHNR, CDR2 FQNEAQ (reference sequence). The CDR3 extends over 12 amino acids. The CDR3 nucleotides read TGTGCCAGCAGCTCCCAGGGGAACGAGCAGTACTTC. Residues: CASSSQGNEQYF.

The chain couples TRBV27 to TRBJ1-1; TRBD1 aligns across 8 bases. Germline trimming cut 3 bases from V and 0 bases from J; bases unmatched to any gene: 3. This CDR3 has 15 residues. Germline V CDR1 and CDR2: MNHEY, SMNVEV (reference sequence). This chain's CDR3 is CASSFLDRVNTEAFF. In DNA form, the CDR3 reads TGTGCCAGCAGTTTCCTGGACAGGGTGAACACTGAAGCTTTCTTT.

The chain employs TRBV4-3 and TRBJ2-7; 8 bases agree with TRBD1. CDR1 and CDR2 from the germline V gene are LGHNA and YSLEER. The CDR3 consists of 16 residues. V dropped 1 base and J dropped 2; count of bases not matched to a gene: 7. The CDR3 loop is CASSQVLGTGTYEQYF. Written as DNA, the CDR3 is TGCGCCAGCAGCCAAGTTCTCGGGACAGGTACCTACGAGCAGTACTTC.

The V call is TRBV4-3, the J call TRBJ2-2; possibly TRBD1 for D (5 bases). The germline gives CDR1 LGHNA, CDR2 YSLEER. V gave up 3 bases and J gave up 5 bases, with 10 bases separating them. The CDR3 loop spans 14 amino acids. The CDR3 loop reads CASSQSPGTGELFF. CDR3 sequence (DNA): TGCGCCAGCAGCCAGTCTCCAGGGACCGGGGAGCTGTTTTTT.

This clone was recorded a few times. The chain recombines TRBV5-6 with TRBJ2-3; perhaps TRBD2 as D (6 bases). The CDR3 has 15 amino acids. The V gene's germline CDR1 is SGHDT and CDR2 YYEEEE. Between the trimmed V and J ends, which lost 4 bases and 1 base, there was a span of 13 bases. The DNA of the CDR3 is TGTGCCAGCAGCGTGGGACTGAGTCGCACAGATACGCAGTATTTT. It translates to CASSVGLSRTDTQYF.

This clone was counted a few times. The chain has TRBV5-6 and TRBJ1-4; 7 bases line up with TRBD1. V dropped 5 bases and J dropped 4; count of bases not matched to a gene: 11. Germline loops: CDR1 SGHDT, CDR2 YYEEEE. This CDR3 region has 16 residues. The CDR3 loop is CASSSKKGQFNEKLFF. The CDR3 nucleotides read TGTGCCAGCAGTTCCAAGAAGGGACAGTTTAATGAAAAACTGTTTTTT. The whole variable domain, filled in from reference TRBV5-6 and TRBJ1-4, reads DAGVTQSPTHLIKTRGQQVTLRCSPKSGHDTVSWYQQALGQGPQFIFQYYEEEERQRGNFPDRFSGHQFPNYSSELNVNALLLGDSALYLCASSSKKGQFNEKLFFGSGTQLSVL.

This clone was observed a few times. This chain uses TRBV18 with TRBJ1-2; D perhaps matches TRBD1 (6 bases). The CDR3 is 14 amino acids. The germline gives CDR1 KGHSH, CDR2 LQKENI. V gave up 5 bases and J gave up 4 bases, with 14 bases separating them. CDR3 amino acids: CASSSYRASYGYTF. The CDR3 bases are TGTGCCAGCTCATCCTACAGGGCTAGCTATGGCTACACCTTC.

As concerns this clone: Other DNA sequences in this sample translate to the same CDR3. The chain couples TRBV7-2 to TRBJ2-7, with 14 bases aligning to TRBD2. Per the germline V gene, CDR1 is SGHTA and CDR2 is FQGNSA. This CDR3 is built from 16 residues. V lost 3 bases and J lost 2; bases outside the gene matches: 3. CDR3 region: CASSFGLAGGTYEQYF. The CDR3 region has the DNA TGTGCCAGCAGCTTCGGACTAGCGGGGGGAACCTACGAGCAGTACTTC.

This clone occurred a few times. The V and J genes are TRBV25-1 and TRBJ1-3; no clear D gene. Looked up from germline, CDR1 is MGHDK and CDR2 is SYGVNS. This CDR3 has 13 amino acids. With 4 bases removed from V and 8 bases from J, the gap between germline ends came to 12 bases. This chain's CDR3 is CASSGQAGDTIYF. The CDR3 nucleotides read TGTGCCAGCAGTGGGCAGGCCGGGGACACCATATATTTT. The full variable domain, its missing parts supplied by reference TRBV25-1 and TRBJ1-3, is EADIYQTPRYLVIGTGKKITLECSQTMGHDKMYWYQQDPGMELHLIHYSYGVNSTEKGDLSSESTVSRIRTEHFPLTLESARPSHTSQYLCASSGQAGDTIYFGEGSWLTVV.

This clone was recorded at least ten times. The chain joins TRBV7-9 to TRBJ2-6; D not resolved. This CDR3 has 14 residues. V gave up 0 bases and J gave up 2 bases, with 2 bases separating them. Germline values: CDR1 SEHNR, CDR2 FQNEAQ (reference sequence). DNA for the CDR3: TGTGCCAGCAGCTTAGCGGCTGGGGCCAACGTCCTGACTTTC. The encoded protein is CASSLAAGANVLTF. Combining the CDR3 with reference TRBV7-9 and TRBJ2-6 gives the whole variable domain DTGVSQNPRHKITKRGQNVTFRCDPISEHNRLYWYRQTLGQGPEFLTYFQNEAQLEKSRLLSDRFSAERPKGSFSTLEIQRTEQGDSAMYLCASSLAAGANVLTFGAGSRLTVL.

This clone was detected a few times. This rearrangement joins TRBV7-2 to TRBJ2-1; D perhaps matches TRBD2 (6 bases). The V end lost 1 base, the J end lost 2 bases, and 15 bases lay between the germline ends. This CDR3 spans 17 amino acids. CDR1 and CDR2 from the germline V gene are SGHTA and FQGNSA. The CDR3 protein is CASSLGFRRDPYNEQFF. CDR3 nucleotide sequence: TGTGCCAGCAGCTTAGGGTTTCGGAGGGACCCCTACAATGAGCAGTTCTTC.